This entry lists 9 T cell receptor beta chains sequenced from one sample in a study of cytomegalovirus exposure and HLA in healthy donors. Amplification used 60 Vbeta primers and 13 Jbeta primers. Clones were sequenced by immunoSEQ multiplex PCR, and TCRdb holds only the in-frame ones, with some missing. The sample has 100,000 to 150,000 clones. The specimen was PBMCs. Receptors originate from a young man in good health and CMV-seronegative.

This chain uses TRBV7-9 with TRBJ1-3; D is perhaps TRBD1 (6 bases). The V gene's germline CDR1 is SEHNR and CDR2 FQNEAQ (reference sequence). CDR3 length: 15 amino acids. The V end lost 2 bases, the J end lost 2 bases, and 10 bases lay between the germline ends. This chain's CDR3 is CASSLRTAAGNTIYF. The CDR3 nucleotides read TGTGCCAGCAGCTTACGGACAGCCGCTGGAAACACCATATATTTT.

The chain uses TRBV10-3 and TRBJ2-5, with a weak D call TRBD1 (5 bases). The germline CDR1 and CDR2 sequences are ENHRY and SYGVKD. This CDR3 region has 13 residues. V was cut by 7 bases and J by 0 bases, with 9 bases left in between. For the CDR3, the DNA is TGTGCCATCACCGCAGGGTACCAAGAGACCCAGTACTTC. Protein: CAITAGYQETQYF.

The genes are TRBV7-9 and TRBJ1-1, with D perhaps matching TRBD1 (5 bases). This CDR3 has 14 residues. V dropped 5 bases and J dropped 1 base, with 11 bases sitting between them. Germline-derived CDR1 and CDR2 are SEHNR and FQNEAQ (reference sequence). CDR3 sequence (DNA): TGTGCCAGCAGCCGTTCCCAGGGGAACACTGAAGCTTTCTTT. Protein: CASSRSQGNTEAFF.

This chain uses TRBV4-1 with TRBJ2-7; D might be TRBD2 (6 bases). The CDR3 totals 15 residues. V lost 3 bases to trimming and J lost 3 bases, with 15 bases between them. Germline V gene data show CDR1 as MGHRA and CDR2 as YSYEKL. The CDR3 nucleotides read TGCGCCAGCAGCCATTACGAGGGGAGGTTCTACGAGCAGTACTTC. Protein: CASSHYEGRFYEQYF.

The gene calls are TRBV2 and TRBJ2-7, with 14 bases that match TRBD2. Germline values: CDR1 SNHLY, CDR2 FYNNEI. With V trimmed by 6 bases and J by 3 bases, 4 bases remained unmatched. The CDR3 runs 15 residues. The CDR3 here is CASREGLAGVYEQYF. CDR3 nucleotide sequence: TGTGCCAGCAGGGAGGGACTAGCGGGAGTCTACGAGCAGTACTTC.

As concerns this clone: Germline is not matched at one junction end, which may reflect a read error. The rearrangement joins TRBV2 to TRBJ2-3, with 8 bases that match TRBD1. Germline V gene lookup returns CDR1 SNHLY and CDR2 FYNNEI. The CDR3 runs 15 residues. The CDR3, as DNA: TGTGCCAGCGGTGAGGGACAGGACAAGACAGATACGCAGTATTTT. Protein sequence: CASGEGQDKTDTQYF.

The CDR3: CASSFKYEQYF. CDR3 nucleotides: TGTGCCAGCAGTTTCAAGTACGAGCAGTACTTC. The chain carries TRBV6-5 and TRBJ2-5; D remains ambiguous. The J call may be wrong; the DNA end is better matched by TRBJ2-7. Germline V lookup: CDR1 MNHEY, CDR2 SVGAGI. CDR3 length: 11 residues.

V and J are TRBV10-1 and TRBJ2-1, with TRBD2 matching over 11 bases. Germline loops: CDR1 WNHNN, CDR2 SYGVQD (reference sequence). This CDR3 comprises 14 residues. With V trimmed by 6 bases and J by 6 bases, 4 bases remained unmatched. The CDR3 sequence: CASSRLAGGNEQFF. CDR3 bases: TGCGCCAGCAGCCGGCTAGCGGGAGGCAATGAGCAGTTCTTC.

The chain combines TRBV4-2 with TRBJ1-1; D gene uncertain. The CDR3 runs to 13 residues. With 1 base removed from V and 3 bases from J, the gap between germline ends came to 6 bases. The germline V gene has CDR1 LGHNA and CDR2 YNFKEQ. CDR3 sequence (DNA): TGTGCCAGCAGCCAAGGCAGTTACACTGAAGCTTTCTTT. Its protein product is CASSQGSYTEAFF.